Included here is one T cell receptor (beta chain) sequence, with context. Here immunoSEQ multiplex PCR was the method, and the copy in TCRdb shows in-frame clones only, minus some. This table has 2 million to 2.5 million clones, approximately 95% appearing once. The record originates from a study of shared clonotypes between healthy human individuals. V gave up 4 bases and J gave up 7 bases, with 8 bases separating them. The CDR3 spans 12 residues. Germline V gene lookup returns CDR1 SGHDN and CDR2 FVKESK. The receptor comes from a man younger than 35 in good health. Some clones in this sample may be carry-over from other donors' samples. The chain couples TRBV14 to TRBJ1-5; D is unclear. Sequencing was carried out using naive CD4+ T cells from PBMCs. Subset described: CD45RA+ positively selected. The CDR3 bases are TGTGCCAGCAGCCGAGGCGAGCAGCCCCAGCATTTT. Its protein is CASSRGEQPQHF.